A single sample gave rise to the 15 T cell receptor beta chains below, sequenced in a study of regulatory T cells in long-lasting Graves disease. Sequencing libraries for TCR beta were prepared with iRepertoire HTBI primers and Arm-PCR of CDR3 regions. TCRdb re-derived calls from the multiplex PCR reads in MiXCR, one entry per CDR3 protein. The sample contains approximately 470,000 distinct CDR3 sequences, roughly 17% of which appear only once. The time point: newly diagnosed GD, antithyroid drugs for less than 3 months. PBMC-extracted RNA yielded the TCR library. The same data also contributed to another study, on T cells in Graves' hyperthyroidism and ophthalmopathy.

The sample in question was peripheral blood mononuclear cells (PBMCs), obtained at new diagnosis, from a patient treated with antithyroid drugs. Receptor source: a man aged 35 to 55 with Graves disease.

This clonotype was counted only a few times. The chain recombines TRBV29-1 with TRBJ1-5, with 7 bases that match TRBD1. CDR1 is SQVTM, CDR2 ANQGSEA, per germline. The V gene end was trimmed by 7 bases and the J gene end by 2 bases; junction bases not matched to a gene: 2. The CDR3 length is 12 residues. The CDR3 protein is CSAGQGNQPQHF. The CDR3 DNA follows: TGCAGCGCTGGACAGGGCAATCAGCCCCAGCATTTT.

This clonotype was counted at least ten times. The chain joins TRBV11-3 to TRBJ2-3, with 8 bases aligning to TRBD1. CDR1 and CDR2 (germline): SGHNT, YENEEA. Trimming at V came to 6 bases and at J to 0 bases, leaving 5 bases not matched to a gene. CDR3 size: 15 residues. This CDR3 reads CASRSRQGSTDTQYF. The CDR3 region has the DNA TGTGCCAGCAGGAGTAGACAGGGGAGCACAGATACGCAGTATTTT. The full variable domain, completed using reference TRBV11-3 and TRBJ2-3, is EAGVVQSPRYKIIEKKQPVAFWCNPISGHNTLYWYLQNLGQGPELLIRYENEEAVDDSQLPKDRFSAERLKGVDSTLKIQPAELGDSAVYLCASRSRQGSTDTQYFGPGTRLTVL.

The chain couples TRBV27 to TRBJ2-5, with 7 bases that match TRBD1. Looked up from germline, CDR1 is MNHEY and CDR2 is SMNVEV (reference sequence). V lost 6 bases to trimming and J lost 1 base; unmatched junction nucleotides: 5. The CDR3 totals 14 residues. This CDR3 reads CASSEGQFQETQYF. In DNA form, the CDR3 reads TGTGCCAGCAGCGAGGGACAGTTCCAAGAGACCCAGTACTTC.

V and J are TRBV20-1 and TRBJ2-5, with 12 bases that match TRBD2. Per the germline V gene, CDR1 is DFQATT and CDR2 is SNEGSKA (reference sequence). The CDR3 runs to 16 residues. V lost 6 bases, J lost 5 bases, and 13 bases stayed unmatched. This CDR3 is CSAEGLAGGPSETQYF. Here the CDR3 DNA reads TGCAGTGCCGAGGGGCTAGCGGGAGGGCCCTCCGAGACCCAGTACTTC.

The sample holds many counts of this clonotype. The J gene is TRBJ2-5, the V gene TRBV28; possibly TRBD2 for D (5 bases). CDR1 and CDR2 (germline): MDHEN, SYDVKM. Trimming took off 6 bases at V and 2 bases at J, with 10 bases between the two ends. The CDR3 extends over 13 amino acids. In nucleotides, the CDR3 is TGTGCCAGCAGCTTGCCGGGACAAGAGACCCAGTACTTC. Its protein product is CASSLPGQETQYF.

This clonotype showed up many times. The limits of the CDR3 on the DNA are not certain, so only TCRdb's listed CDR3 is given. V gene TRBV28 combines with J gene TRBJ2-7; whether TRBD1, the table's D call, matches the DNA was not checked. The germline V gene encodes CDR1 MDHEN and CDR2 SYDVKM. The CDR3 contains 14 residues when both ends are counted. Here the CDR3 reads CASSSSDRTYEQYF.

With respect to this clonotype: Since a much larger clone is just one base distant, this may be a read error. The chain links TRBV6-9 to TRBJ1-1; maybe TRBD1 (5 bases). The CDR3 is made up of 15 amino acids. Germline assignment: CDR1 MNHGY and CDR2 SVAAGI. Written as DNA, the CDR3 is TGTGCCAGCAGTTTACTTCTGGGGGTGGACACTGAAACTTTCTTT. It specifies CASSLLLGVDTETFF.

Details on this clonotype: This may come from a read error, since a much larger clone is one base off. The CDR3 DNA follows: TGTGCCAGCAGTCGACGGCAACCTTACGAGCAGTACTTC. Residues: CASSRRQPYEQYF. V and J are TRBV28 and TRBJ2-7; unclear D gene. The CDR3 runs to 13 residues. CDR1 and CDR2 from the germline V gene are MDHEN and SYDVKM. Trimming cost V 5 bases and J 4 bases, with 12 bases left between them.

This chain connects TRBV28 to TRBJ2-7, with D uncertain. The CDR3 contains 12 residues. The V end was cut by 10 bases, the J end by 3 bases, with 13 bases between. The germline V gene encodes CDR1 MDHEN and CDR2 SYDVKM. CDR3 in DNA: TGTGCCACCCTCAAAGGAATCTACGAGCAGTACTTC. Its translation: CATLKGIYEQYF.

This clonotype was observed many times. The junction shows a germline mismatch at one end, possibly a read error. The J gene is TRBJ2-1, the V gene TRBV7-7, with D perhaps given as TRBD1 or TRBD2 (5 bases each). Germline V gene lookup returns CDR1 SSHAT and CDR2 FNYEAQ (reference sequence). The length of the CDR3 is 16 residues. CDR3 nucleotides: TGTGCTAGCAGCTTAGGATGGGTGGGGGATTACAATGAGCAGTTCTTC. Translation: CASSLGWVGDYNEQFF.

This clonotype occurred many times. The chain employs TRBV28 and TRBJ2-5, with 8 bases that match TRBD2. The CDR3 sequence is 15 residues long. Trimming at V came to 5 bases and at J to 0 bases, leaving 5 bases not matched to a gene. CDR1 is MDHEN and CDR2 is SYDVKM in the germline V gene. The CDR3 loop is CASSRTSPYQETQYF. CDR3 bases: TGTGCCAGCAGTCGGACTAGCCCGTACCAAGAGACCCAGTACTTC.

This clonotype was picked up many times. The chain recombines TRBV20-1 with TRBJ2-7; D possibly uses TRBD1 or TRBD2 (6 bases each). The CDR3 totals 15 residues. V lost 5 bases and J 5 bases, leaving 22 bases between the germline ends. The germline V gene encodes CDR1 DFQATT and CDR2 SNEGSKA (reference sequence). The CDR3 DNA follows: TGCAGTGCTCCCGAGATCGGGGGCCACCTTAACGAGCAGTACTTC. Translating it yields CSAPEIGGHLNEQYF.

This clonotype was recorded a few times. The V call is TRBV6-2 or TRBV6-3, the J call TRBJ2-3, with D perhaps matching TRBD1 (8 bases). From germline, CDR1 is MNHEY and CDR2 SVGEGT. V lost 6 bases to trimming and J lost 6 bases, with 22 bases between them. This CDR3 has 16 amino acids. CDR3 coding DNA: TGTGCCAGCAGCACAGGGGGGCGCGGGGGACTGGATACGCAGTATTTT. The encoded protein is CASSTGGRGGLDTQYF.

This clonotype was observed many times. The chain uses TRBV9 and TRBJ2-2; D unclear. The V and J ends lost 4 bases and 4 bases respectively, with 17 bases between them. Germline V gene lookup returns CDR1 SGDLS and CDR2 YYNGEE. This CDR3 has 16 amino acids. CDR3 sequence reads: CASSPRSRTGTGELFF. Here the CDR3 DNA reads TGTGCCAGCAGCCCAAGAAGCAGGACGGGCACCGGGGAGCTGTTTTTT.

Many counts were recorded for this clonotype. The chain carries TRBV5-1 and TRBJ2-1, with D possibly matching TRBD2 (6 bases). Germline values: CDR1 SGHRS, CDR2 YFSETQ. The ends were cut back, 0 bases at V and 8 bases at J, with 15 bases in the middle. This CDR3 comprises 15 residues. CDR3 loop: CASSLEGAGRDEQFF. DNA of the CDR3: TGCGCCAGCAGCTTGGAAGGAGCGGGTAGGGATGAGCAGTTCTTC.